The source of this T cell receptor beta chain is a study of tumor and adjacent non-tumor tissue in lung cancer. About the research overall: The cohort had 12 adenocarcinoma, a couple of squamous cell and 1 small cell patients. Whole-study findings and limits: Higher tumor TCR diversity was associated with shorter survival. Tumor tissue had significantly higher TCR diversity than normal lung. In normal lung, the top 100 clones were significantly more dominant than in tumor.

The template was RNA from unsorted bulk tissue. V shed 7 bases and J shed 2 bases, with 17 bases lying between them. The V gene's germline CDR1 is SQVTM and CDR2 ANQGSEA. The CDR3 is 14 amino acids. TCRbeta libraries were built with three rounds of nested PCR, modified from ARM-PCR. MiXCR, run by TCRdb on the multiplex PCR reads, gives a single entry per CDR3 protein. This table holds around 70,000 distinct CDR3 sequences, more than 70% found once. By sample fraction, this clonotype is medium-sized. What it recognizes is unknown. The rearrangement joins TRBV29-1 to TRBJ1-1, with D perhaps TRBD1 (5 bases). This receptor was obtained from a man aged 55 to 70 with non-small cell lung cancer. The sequencing input was lung tumor tissue. Written as DNA, the CDR3 is TGCAGCGCCCCGCCCGTTGGGGCAAACACTGAAGCTTTCTTT. Translating it yields CSAPPVGANTEAFF.